Each of the 30 T cell receptor beta chains below was sequenced from the same sample in a study of identifying expanded T cells in peripheral blood. The table came from immunoSEQ multiplex PCR; TCRdb's copy has only in-frame clones and leaves some out. The sample lists 70,000 to 100,000 clones, roughly 86% seen once, with about 4.2% in the top ten. Sequencing was performed on blood. Receptor source: a person between 18 and 70 years old in good health.

The chain uses TRBV6-5 and TRBJ2-7; 8 bases are shared with TRBD2. This CDR3 is built from 12 residues. V lost 5 bases to trimming and J lost 3 bases; unmatched junction nucleotides: 0. The germline CDR1 and CDR2 sequences are MNHEY and SVGAGI. The CDR3 sequence is CASSRGGYEQYF. In DNA form, the CDR3 reads TGTGCCAGCAGTCGGGGGGGCTACGAGCAGTACTTC.

This chain joins TRBV6-4 and TRBJ2-6; D might be TRBD2 (6 bases). This CDR3 comprises 16 residues. The germline gives CDR1 MRHNA, CDR2 SNTAGT. The V gene lost 5 bases and the J gene lost 0 bases, with 11 bases spanning the gap. CDR3 bases: TGTGCCAGCAGTCCCGGGGGATTCTCTGGGGCCAACGTCCTGACTTTC. Protein product: CASSPGGFSGANVLTF.

The rearrangement joins TRBV27 to TRBJ2-3; D unresolved. The germline gives CDR1 MNHEY, CDR2 SMNVEV (reference sequence). V was pared by 0 bases and J by 1 base, with 11 bases between. CDR3 size: 16 residues. CDR3 loop: CASSLSGRIGTDTQYF. The CDR3 DNA sequence: TGTGCCAGCAGTTTATCCGGACGGATCGGCACAGATACGCAGTATTTT.

The chain uses TRBV5-1 and TRBJ1-1, with 7 positions matching TRBD1. The CDR3 runs 15 residues. V shed 4 bases and J 3 bases; nucleotides not matched to a gene: 9. Germline-derived CDR1 and CDR2 are SGHRS and YFSETQ. The CDR3 DNA reads as TGCGCCAGCAGCAAACCAACTACAGGGGACACTGAAGCTTTCTTT. As protein: CASSKPTTGDTEAFF.

This clone was detected only a few times. CDR3 region: CASRLDSSYNSPLHF. The CDR3 DNA follows: TGTGCCAGCAGACTCGACAGCTCCTATAATTCACCCCTCCACTTT. The V call is TRBV6-4, the J call TRBJ1-6; D may be TRBD1 (5 bases). CDR3 length: 15 residues. Germline V gene data show CDR1 as MRHNA and CDR2 as SNTAGT. Trimming took off 6 bases at V and 0 bases at J, with 9 bases between the two ends.

V and J are TRBV6-4 and TRBJ1-2, with TRBD1 matching over 7 bases. The V and J ends lost 4 bases and 4 bases, in that order; junction bases with no gene match: 9. The CDR3 is 15 residues long. Germline V gives CDR1 MRHNA, CDR2 SNTAGT. CDR3 residues: CASSAQGDGGYGYTF. The DNA for the CDR3 is TGTGCCAGCAGTGCTCAGGGGGATGGGGGCTATGGCTACACCTTC.

The V gene is TRBV19, the J gene TRBJ2-7; 11 bases line up with TRBD2. CDR3 size: 16 residues. CDR1 is LNHDA, CDR2 SQIVND, per germline (reference sequence). V dropped 4 bases and J dropped 3; count of bases not matched to a gene: 8. The CDR3 spells CASSTQLAGAYYEQYF. CDR3 DNA: TGTGCCAGTAGTACTCAACTAGCGGGGGCGTACTACGAGCAGTACTTC.

This clone was detected once. V and J are TRBV9 and TRBJ2-3; possibly TRBD1 for D (5 bases). CDR3 size: 15 residues. The ends were cut back, 6 bases at V and 2 bases at J, with 16 bases in the middle. Germline V CDR1 and CDR2: SGDLS, YYNGEE. The CDR3, as DNA: TGTGCCAGCACCCGGTGGGATGGGGCCACAGATACGCAGTATTTT. It codes for CASTRWDGATDTQYF.

This chain uses TRBV7-8 with TRBJ1-2; D is perhaps TRBD1 (5 bases). Trimming cost V 1 base and J 1 base, with 10 bases left between them. Per germline, CDR1 SGHVS and CDR2 FQNEAQ. The CDR3 is 15 amino acids. The CDR3: CASSLGWGYNYGYTF. The CDR3 DNA reads as TGTGCCAGCAGCTTAGGGTGGGGCTATAACTATGGCTACACCTTC.

The chain employs TRBV7-3 and TRBJ2-2, with D uncertain. Germline values: CDR1 SGHTA, CDR2 FQGTGA. V lost 2 bases to trimming and J lost 4 bases, with 5 bases between them. The CDR3 spans 13 residues. The CDR3 loop reads CASSLSGTGELFF. The CDR3 nucleotides read TGTGCCAGCAGCTTATCCGGCACCGGGGAGCTGTTTTTT.

The chain has TRBV9 and TRBJ2-6, with a weak D call TRBD1 (6 bases). The V gene lost 3 bases and the J gene lost 1 base, with 11 bases spanning the gap. The CDR3 covers 16 residues. Germline assignment: CDR1 SGDLS and CDR2 YYNGEE. CDR3 in amino acids: CASSGNRASGANVLTF. The CDR3, as DNA: TGTGCCAGCAGCGGAAACAGGGCTTCTGGGGCCAACGTCCTGACTTTC.

This chain links TRBV28 with TRBJ2-2; D ambiguous. CDR1 and CDR2 from the germline V gene are MDHEN and SYDVKM. The V end was cut by 4 bases, the J end by 0 bases, with 3 bases between. The length of the CDR3 is 13 residues. In nucleotides, the CDR3 is TGTGCCAGCAGTTCATCGAACACCGGGGAGCTGTTTTTT. This gives the protein CASSSSNTGELFF.

This chain connects TRBV5-1 to TRBJ1-2; D unclear. Germline CDR1 and CDR2: SGHRS and YFSETQ. CDR3 size: 15 residues. Trimming cost V 4 bases and J 6 bases, with 19 bases left between them. The CDR3 protein is CASSPVIGQGNGYTF. The CDR3 DNA follows: TGCGCCAGCAGCCCCGTTATTGGCCAAGGAAATGGCTACACCTTC.

In this sample, this clone turned up a few times. The rearrangement links TRBV19 to TRBJ2-6; tentatively, D is TRBD2 (6 bases). Germline V CDR1 and CDR2: LNHDA, SQIVND (reference sequence). The CDR3 covers 17 residues. Trimming stripped 5 bases from V and 0 bases from J, with 14 bases between. CDR3 amino acids: CASSPSEGYSGANVLTF. As DNA, the CDR3 is TGTGCCAGTAGTCCGTCGGAGGGCTACTCTGGGGCCAACGTCCTGACTTTC.

The rearrangement uses TRBV10-3 and TRBJ1-2; 8 bases fit TRBD1. The CDR3 has 16 amino acids. The germline CDR1 and CDR2 sequences are ENHRY and SYGVKD. After removal of 2 bases from V and 8 bases from J, the junction contained 13 bases not matched to a gene. CDR3 loop: CAISEGTGSGLVGYTF. The CDR3 nucleotides read TGTGCCATCAGTGAGGGGACAGGTTCGGGGCTAGTGGGCTACACCTTC.

CDR3 sequence reads: CASSIGASSSIQYF. As DNA, the CDR3 is TGTGCCAGTAGTATAGGAGCTAGTTCAAGCATTCAGTACTTC. This chain uses TRBV19 with TRBJ2-4; no clear D gene. This CDR3 is 14 amino acids long. The germline V and J ends were trimmed by 1 base and 9 bases, with 13 bases remaining between them. Per germline, CDR1 LNHDA and CDR2 SQIVND (reference sequence).

In this sample, this clone turned up once. CDR3 coding DNA: TGTGCCAGCAGCGTAAGTACAGGGGGCAATGAGCAGTTCTTC. Translated, it gives CASSVSTGGNEQFF. V usage is TRBV9 and J usage is TRBJ2-1, with TRBD1 matching 8 bases. Germline CDR1 SGDLS, CDR2 YYNGEE. The CDR3 is made up of 14 amino acids. After removal of 1 base from V and 6 bases from J, the junction contained 3 bases not matched to a gene.

The V call is TRBV27, the J call TRBJ2-7; a weak D match, TRBD1 (5 bases). This CDR3 spans 19 amino acids. The V end was cut by 3 bases, the J end by 2 bases, with 26 bases between. Germline CDR1 MNHEY, CDR2 SMNVEV (reference sequence). The CDR3: CASSFSVGLPAVIAYEQYF. In nucleotides, the CDR3 is TGTGCCAGCAGTTTCTCTGTGGGGCTACCCGCCGTGATCGCCTACGAGCAGTACTTC.

V gene TRBV7-9 combines with J gene TRBJ2-1, with a possible D match to TRBD1 (5 bases). Germline V gives CDR1 SEHNR, CDR2 FQNEAQ (reference sequence). V lost 10 bases to trimming and J lost 8 bases, with 21 bases between them. The CDR3 contains 14 residues. In DNA, the CDR3 is TGTGCCACCATCCGGACAAAGGGGTCTGATGAGCAGTTCTTC. Translation: CATIRTKGSDEQFF. The entire variable domain, with the rest obtained from reference TRBV7-9 and TRBJ2-1, is as follows: DTGVSQNPRHKITKRGQNVTFRCDPISEHNRLYWYRQTLGQGPEFLTYFQNEAQLEKSRLLSDRFSAERPKGSFSTLEIQRTEQGDSAMYLCATIRTKGSDEQFFGPGTRLTVL.

This clone was picked up a small number of times. The rearrangement links TRBV9 to TRBJ1-6, with D tentatively TRBD1 (5 bases). This CDR3 is built from 13 residues. Germline V gene sequence: CDR1 SGDLS, CDR2 YYNGEE. V was pared by 6 bases and J by 7 bases, with 11 bases between. The CDR3 is CASNKGRNSPLHF. The CDR3 DNA reads as TGTGCCAGCAATAAGGGGCGGAATTCACCCCTCCACTTT.

The chain joins TRBV19 to TRBJ2-2, with D perhaps matching TRBD1 or TRBD2 (5 bases each). The CDR3 length is 15 residues. Between the trimmed V and J ends, which lost 4 bases and 1 base, there was a span of 10 bases. Per germline, CDR1 LNHDA and CDR2 SQIVND (reference sequence). The CDR3 DNA follows: TGTGCCAGTAGTAACGGGGCGATGAACACCGGGGAGCTGTTTTTT. Amino acids: CASSNGAMNTGELFF.

The chain is built from TRBV12-5 and TRBJ2-2; TRBD1 matches 11 bases. The V and J ends lost 5 bases and 2 bases, in that order; junction bases with no gene match: 4. The CDR3 is 16 residues long. Per the germline V gene, CDR1 is LGHNT and CDR2 is FRNRAP. For the CDR3, the DNA is TGTGCTAGTGGTCCAGGGACAGGGGGTAACACCGGGGAGCTGTTTTTT. Protein: CASGPGTGGNTGELFF. Full variable domain (outside the CDR3, taken from reference TRBV12-5 and TRBJ2-2): DARVTQTPRHKVTEMGQEVTMRCQPILGHNTVFWYRQTMMQGLELLAYFRNRAPLDDSGMPKDRFSAEMPDATLATLKIQPSEPRDSAVYFCASGPGTGGNTGELFFGEGSRLTVL.

The chain employs TRBV18 and TRBJ2-2; D unresolved. CDR1 KGHSH and CDR2 LQKENI come from the germline V gene. V was clipped by 1 base and J by 0 bases, with 9 bases between them. CDR3 length: 16 amino acids. This CDR3 reads CASSPLAAANTGELFF. CDR3 sequence (DNA): TGTGCCAGCTCACCACTCGCGGCAGCGAACACCGGGGAGCTGTTTTTT. The full variable domain, its missing parts supplied by reference TRBV18 and TRBJ2-2, is NAGVMQNPRHLVRRRGQEARLRCSPMKGHSHVYWYRQLPEEGLKFMVYLQKENIIDESGMPKERFSAEFPKEGPSILRIQQVVRGDSAAYFCASSPLAAANTGELFFGEGSRLTVL.

This clone was recorded only once. The chain couples TRBV20-1 to TRBJ2-7, with D perhaps TRBD2 (5 bases). The germline V gene has CDR1 DFQATT and CDR2 SNEGSKA (reference sequence). This CDR3 comprises 11 residues. Trimming shortened V by 3 bases and J by 3 bases, and 6 bases separated the two germline ends. CDR3 sequence reads: CSASGGYEQYF. CDR3 DNA sequence: TGCAGTGCTAGTGGAGGCTACGAGCAGTACTTC.

This rearrangement joins TRBV6-1 to TRBJ2-7; TRBD2 agrees at 7 bases. Germline V gene lookup returns CDR1 MNHNS and CDR2 SASEGT. The CDR3 consists of 16 residues. Losses at the gene ends were 2 bases for V and 5 bases for J; bases not matched to a gene: 12. In DNA, the CDR3 is TGTGCCAGCAGTGAAAGCGTCGGGGAGGGAAGGAACGAGCAGTACTTC. This encodes CASSESVGEGRNEQYF.

The chain has TRBV6-5 and TRBJ2-1, with D tentatively TRBD1 (6 bases). Deletions cut 10 bases from V and 2 bases from J, with 18 bases between. CDR3 length: 15 amino acids. In germline, CDR1 is MNHEY, CDR2 SVGAGI. Here the CDR3 DNA reads TGTGCCACTCGGAGCACAGGGAACCCCTACAATGAGCAGTTCTTC. Protein sequence: CATRSTGNPYNEQFF.

The chain links TRBV30 to TRBJ2-7, with TRBD1 identical over 7 bases. The V and J ends lost 3 bases and 7 bases, in that order; junction bases with no gene match: 30. The germline V gene encodes CDR1 GTSNPN and CDR2 SVGIG (reference sequence). The CDR3 sequence is 20 residues long. The CDR3 sequence: CAWRVRTGFSEDEHRKEQYF. CDR3 bases: TGTGCCTGGAGGGTTCGGACAGGCTTCTCCGAGGACGAGCATCGGAAGGAGCAGTACTTC. The whole variable domain, remainder taken from reference TRBV30 and TRBJ2-7, is SQTIHQWPATLVQPVGSPLSLECTVEGTSNPNLYWYRQAAGRGLQLLFYSVGIGQISSEVPQNLSASRPQDRQFILSSKKLLLSDSGFYLCAWRVRTGFSEDEHRKEQYFGPGTRLTVT.

The chain recombines TRBV2 with TRBJ2-1; 8 nucleotides match TRBD1. Trimming took 9 bases from V and 9 from J; bases not matched to a gene: 4. The CDR3 totals 11 residues. Looked up from germline, CDR1 is SNHLY and CDR2 is FYNNEI. The CDR3 loop is CASDRGPEQFF. CDR3 nucleotides: TGTGCCAGTGACAGGGGTCCTGAGCAGTTCTTC.

The rearrangement uses TRBV7-8 and TRBJ1-2; D might be TRBD1 (6 bases). Germline V gene lookup returns CDR1 SGHVS and CDR2 FQNEAQ. This CDR3 is built from 14 residues. V was clipped by 5 bases and J by 2 bases, with 12 bases between them. The CDR3 here is CASSPQTGNYGYTF. The CDR3 DNA reads as TGTGCCAGCAGCCCCCAAACAGGGAACTATGGCTACACCTTC.

V gene TRBV19 combines with J gene TRBJ1-3; D call uncertain. The V and J ends lost 7 bases and 0 bases respectively, with 10 bases between them. The CDR3 extends over 14 amino acids. Germline CDR1 and CDR2: LNHDA and SQIVND (reference sequence). The CDR3 reads CASNSVSSGNTIYF. CDR3 in DNA: TGTGCCAGTAACTCGGTTAGCTCTGGAAACACCATATATTTT.